The 21 T cell receptor beta chains in this list originate from one sample, sequenced in a study of control samples from healthy donors and cancer patients. The data were produced by immunoSEQ multiplex PCR, yet TCRdb's version contains in-frame clones alone and is incomplete. The sample includes tens of thousands of clones, about 87% of them seen just once. Sequencing used PBMCs. These receptors were taken from a woman in her forties or fifties with head and neck cancer.

The chain carries TRBV5-1 and TRBJ2-3; the D is unclear. V lost 0 bases, J lost 0 bases, and 5 bases lay in between. Looked up from germline, CDR1 is SGHRS and CDR2 is YFSETQ. The CDR3 is 14 residues long. CDR3 sequence (DNA): TGCGCCAGCAGCTTGGACAGAAGCACAGATACGCAGTATTTT. It codes for CASSLDRSTDTQYF.

This clone was observed a few times. V and J are TRBV4-3 and TRBJ2-3, with 12 bases aligning to TRBD2. The CDR3 has 16 amino acids. The V gene end was trimmed by 0 bases and the J gene end by 6 bases; junction bases not matched to a gene: 4. CDR1 LGHNA and CDR2 YSLEER come from the germline V gene. In nucleotides, the CDR3 is TGCGCCAGCAGCCAAGAGGCTAGCGGGGGGGCGGATACGCAGTATTTT. Residues: CASSQEASGGADTQYF.

The chain carries TRBV20-1 and TRBJ2-5, with TRBD2 matching over 15 bases. The ends lost 3 bases at V and 1 base at J; junction bases unmatched: 6. This CDR3 has 17 amino acids. Germline CDR1 DFQATT, CDR2 SNEGSKA (reference sequence). DNA of the CDR3: TGCAGTGCTAGTGGACTAGCGGGGGGGATGGGCCAAGAGACCCAGTACTTC. It yields the protein CSASGLAGGMGQETQYF.

About this clone itself: The same CDR3 arises from other DNA sequences in this sample as well. The V gene is TRBV28, the J gene TRBJ2-7, with a tentative D call TRBD1 (5 bases). V was clipped by 8 bases and J by 6 bases, with 17 bases between them. The length of the CDR3 is 13 residues. The germline CDR1 and CDR2 sequences are MDHEN and SYDVKM. The CDR3, as DNA: TGTGCCAGCCGAGGATCCCCCCAGGGCGAGCAGTACTTC. Protein product: CASRGSPQGEQYF.

This clone appeared once. The gene calls are TRBV2 and TRBJ2-2; D not certain. Germline V gene sequence: CDR1 SNHLY, CDR2 FYNNEI. Trimming pared 5 bases from V and 0 bases from J, leaving 7 bases between. CDR3 length: 14 residues. The CDR3 DNA reads TGTGCCAGCAGTTTGGACGCGAACACCGGGGAGCTGTTTTTT. Its protein is CASSLDANTGELFF.

The rearrangement uses TRBV19 and TRBJ1-5; D is unresolved. The V gene's germline CDR1 is LNHDA and CDR2 SQIVND (reference sequence). The CDR3 runs to 13 residues. Deletions cut 4 bases from V and 6 bases from J, with 10 bases between. CDR3 nucleotide sequence: TGTGCCAGTAGTACCCAGGACGGTCAGCCCCAGCATTTT. It yields the protein CASSTQDGQPQHF.

This clone is medium-sized within its sample. This rearrangement joins TRBV5-5 to TRBJ1-1; no clear D gene. V lost 4 bases and J lost 0, with 7 bases in between. CDR3 length equals 13 residues. Germline lookup yields CDR1 SGHKS and CDR2 YYEKEE (reference sequence). Written as DNA, the CDR3 is TGTGCCAGCAGCGGTGACTTGAACACTGAAGCTTTCTTT. Protein sequence: CASSGDLNTEAFF.

The chain links TRBV12-3 or TRBV12-4 to TRBJ1-1, with 7 bases matching TRBD1. V lost 7 bases to trimming and J lost 8 bases; unmatched junction nucleotides: 4. The CDR3 has 11 amino acids. The CDR3 sequence: CASNRQGEAFF. The DNA of the CDR3 is TGTGCCAGCAACCGACAGGGCGAAGCTTTCTTT.

This chain connects TRBV4-1 to TRBJ1-6; the D is unclear. The germline V gene encodes CDR1 MGHRA and CDR2 YSYEKL. The CDR3 runs 15 residues. V shed 6 bases and J shed 7 bases, with 16 bases lying between them. CDR3 coding DNA: TGCGCCAGCAGGCTAACAGAACCGCAGAATTCACCCCTCCACTTT. Protein: CASRLTEPQNSPLHF.

The chain employs TRBV6-5 and TRBJ2-2; 8 bases line up with TRBD1. This CDR3 is 14 amino acids long. The trim removed 5 bases at V and 10 bases at J, leaving 9 bases unmatched. CDR1 and CDR2 from the germline V gene are MNHEY and SVGAGI. The CDR3 is CASSQYQGAKELFF. In DNA, the CDR3 is TGTGCCAGCAGTCAATATCAGGGGGCCAAGGAGCTGTTTTTT.

V usage is TRBV6-5 and J usage is TRBJ2-7; TRBD2 might be the D (6 bases). Trimming cost V 8 bases and J 2 bases, with 16 bases left between them. The CDR3 is made up of 14 amino acids. Germline V CDR1 and CDR2: MNHEY, SVGAGI. Here the CDR3 DNA reads TGTGCCAGCCGCCGGGAGCTTTCTCCCTACGAGCAGTACTTC. Protein product: CASRRELSPYEQYF.

CDR3 loop: CASSPQGQGPYSGANVLTF. CDR3 DNA sequence: TGTGCCAGCAGCCCCCAGGGACAGGGACCTTACTCTGGGGCCAACGTCCTGACTTTC. This sequence joins TRBV3-1 (or the pseudogene TRBV3-2) and TRBJ2-6; 9 nucleotides match TRBD1. This CDR3 is 19 amino acids long. J gave up 0 bases and V 4 bases, and 10 bases lay outside the gene matches. Germline assignment: CDR1 LGHDT and CDR2 YNNKEL (reference sequence).

The chain carries TRBV7-8 and TRBJ1-2; possible D gene TRBD1, 6 bases. Germline V gene data show CDR1 as SGHVS and CDR2 as FQNEAQ. The CDR3 is made up of 13 amino acids. V was trimmed by 4 bases and J by 8 bases, leaving 14 bases between them. The CDR3 nucleotides read TGTGCCAGCAGCTACCGGGGGCGGCGGGGCTACACCTTC. Its translation: CASSYRGRRGYTF.

V usage is TRBV30 and J usage is TRBJ2-2; TRBD2 is a possible D gene (5 bases). This CDR3 has 17 residues. Germline V CDR1 and CDR2: GTSNPN, SVGIG (reference sequence). Trimming left V 4 bases short and J 3 bases short, with 21 bases between. The CDR3 bases are TGTGCCTGGACCCGGCAGGTTGGAGCGAGGGACACCGGGGAGCTGTTTTTT. This encodes CAWTRQVGARDTGELFF.

V usage is TRBV2 and J usage is TRBJ1-1; D possibly corresponds to TRBD1 (5 bases). The length of the CDR3 is 13 residues. The V gene lost 4 bases and the J gene lost 1 base, with 7 bases spanning the gap. Germline V gene data show CDR1 as SNHLY and CDR2 as FYNNEI. CDR3 sequence (DNA): TGTGCCAGCAGTGTTGGGGGGAACACTGAAGCTTTCTTT. Amino acids: CASSVGGNTEAFF.

The V gene is TRBV2, the J gene TRBJ2-7, with D hard to call. The CDR3 is made up of 10 amino acids. Germline CDR1 and CDR2: SNHLY and FYNNEI. V gave up 4 bases and J gave up 6 bases, with 4 bases separating them. DNA of the CDR3: TGTGCCAGCAGTGGGCCCGAGCAGTACTTC. It specifies CASSGPEQYF.

V gene TRBV11-3 combines with J gene TRBJ2-1; maybe TRBD2 (6 bases). Germline assignment: CDR1 SGHNT and CDR2 YENEEA. The CDR3 is 14 amino acids. Trimming cost V 1 base and J 6 bases, with 10 bases left between them. DNA for the CDR3: TGTGCCAGCAGCTTAGTTCGGGAGTCCAATGAGCAGTTCTTC. Amino acid sequence: CASSLVRESNEQFF. Variable domain in full (rest from reference TRBV11-3 and TRBJ2-1): EAGVVQSPRYKIIEKKQPVAFWCNPISGHNTLYWYLQNLGQGPELLIRYENEEAVDDSQLPKDRFSAERLKGVDSTLKIQPAELGDSAVYLCASSLVRESNEQFFGPGTRLTVL.

V gene TRBV4-1 combines with J gene TRBJ2-2; D gene uncertain. The V end was cut by 3 bases, the J end by 3 bases, with 5 bases between. The CDR3 has 13 residues. The germline CDR1 and CDR2 sequences are MGHRA and YSYEKL. CDR3 region: CASSQTDTGELFF. In DNA, the CDR3 is TGCGCCAGCAGCCAGACTGACACCGGGGAGCTGTTTTTT.

V usage is TRBV29-1 and J usage is TRBJ2-5; D ambiguous. The germline gives CDR1 SQVTM, CDR2 ANQGSEA. The V and J ends lost 5 bases and 1 base respectively, with 23 bases between them. CDR3 length: 17 residues. DNA for the CDR3: TGCAGCGTTATACCTAGGATAGAAACCGGTATCCAAGAGACCCAGTACTTC. As protein: CSVIPRIETGIQETQYF. Full variable domain (remainder filled in from reference TRBV29-1 and TRBJ2-5): SAVISQKPSRDICQRGTSLTIQCQVDSQVTMMFWYRQQPGQSLTLIATANQGSEATYESGFVIDKFPISRPNLTFSTLTVSNMSPEDSSIYLCSVIPRIETGIQETQYFGPGTRLLVL.

The V gene is TRBV12-3 or TRBV12-4, the J gene TRBJ1-2; tentative D call: TRBD1 (5 bases). The ends were cut back, 3 bases at V and 7 bases at J, with 12 bases in the middle. The CDR3 length is 13 residues. In DNA, the CDR3 is TGTGCCAGCAGTTTGGGTCAGGGCCTTGGCTACACCTTC. Its protein product is CASSLGQGLGYTF.

V and J are TRBV13 and TRBJ1-2; tentative D call: TRBD1 (5 bases). Germline lookup yields CDR1 PRHDT and CDR2 FYEKMQ (reference sequence). Trimming cost V 5 bases and J 1 base, with 8 bases left between them. The CDR3 has 13 residues. CDR3 DNA sequence: TGTGCCAGCAGCGCACAGGTTAACTATGGCTACACCTTC. As protein: CASSAQVNYGYTF.